This T cell receptor beta chain is from a study of T cell responses to AZD1222 COVID-19 vaccine (dated by TCRdb to the early 2020s). The study in broad terms: AZD1222 recipients whose second dose came at about 4 weeks and those whose second dose came at about 12 weeks were combined into one group, since spike-specific TCR depth and breadth did not differ between the two schedules. TCR sequencing was performed for about 250 trial participants, of whom about 200 were given two doses of AZD1222 and 26 were given two doses of MenACWY control vaccine. Enrollment into the trials was organized by age into subgroups of 18-55, 56-69 and 70-plus years, and those subgroups contained approximately 150, 30 and 60 TCR-sequenced participants, respectively.

The CDR3 regions of human TCRbeta chains were analyzed by immunosequencing. Turning to the authors' computational methods: TCRs in the repertoires were matched against a reference library of SARS-CoV-2-specific TCRs that had been generated with the MIRA antigen-specificity platform. Breadth meant the fraction of unique TCRs that were SARS-CoV-2-associated, whereas depth meant the fraction of total T cells that were SARS-CoV-2-associated. Using the MIRA data, each spike-specific TCR was assigned both to the spike region to which the TCR was reactive and to a CD4 or CD8 class. Log10-transformed breadth and depth values were compared by one-way ANOVA with Sidak's multiple comparisons tests. TCRdb carries this immuneACCESS record with in-frame sequences only. Its versions omit some clonotypes, under half of them owing to an unresolved V gene in the studies checked, with the rest unexplained. For V, J and clone size, that table is used; D and trimming come from the DNA. Here the sample has about 110,000 clones; just over 85% occur a single time. Jointly, the top ten make up less than 3.5% of the sample.

A few counts support this clone. Its antigen is not yet known. Per-base qualities were not stored, and no clone one base away is much larger. There are 16 amino acids in the CDR3, from cysteine to phenylalanine inclusive. Of the read, only the CDR3 DNA is kept; its 48 bases are in frame from base 1. V trim: 5 bases; J trim: 4 bases; unmatched bases: 13. The germline V gene supplies CDR1 MDHEN and CDR2 SYDVKM. The sample's time point, from its label and the paper: baseline before first vaccination. Vaccinee samples came from UK trials COV001 and COV002, including a single-blind randomized controlled phase 2/3 trial of AZD1222 (ChAdOx1 nCoV-19) in healthy adults. For TCRbeta chain sequencing, PBMC samples from trial participants were taken at day 0 and at day 28 after the second dose. Broad study findings and their caveats: Conclusions about previously exposed vaccinees were limited because only five to seven AZD1222 recipients were SARS-CoV-2 seropositive at baseline. The 56-69-year group was small, and its depth increase did not reach significance, likely because of low power. Epitopes outside the regions mutated in the B.1.351 and B.1.1.7 variants were reportedly recognized by nearly half of the unique spike-specific TCRs. Because no day 14 peak-response samples were available, the repertoires could be characterized only after the peak T cell response. The whole spike protein was spanned by vaccine-associated CD4 TCRs, and dominant responses were seen in regions 160-218 and 743-854. Participants were mostly white British, with more females than males. The authors suggested clonal diversity may have been underestimated. Spike-specific TCR breadth and depth rose significantly after two AZD1222 doses compared with day 0 and with MenACWY recipients.

This receptor was obtained from an adult in good health. The chain was built from TRBV28 and TRBJ2-7, and 8 junctional nucleotides match TRBD1. The sequenced sample was peripheral blood, obtained on day 0 of AZD1222 vaccination. CDR3 protein: CASSHYRTGIGYEQYF. In nucleotides, the sequence is TGTGCCAGCAGTCACTACCGGACAGGGATTGGGTACGAGCAGTACTTC.